Below, 13 T cell receptor beta chains from the same sample are listed, as sequenced in a study of shared T cell receptors in the human thymus. Sequencing was performed with immunoSEQ multiplex PCR; in TCRdb, only in-frame clones are kept and a portion is missing. The table shows under 850,000 clones, with approximately 88% occurring only once. These data were also filed under a second study, of human thymus T cells.

Sequencing was carried out using thymocytes. These receptors all stem from a boy less than two years old with a congenital heart defect.

The V call is TRBV30, the J call TRBJ2-5, with 7 nucleotides matching TRBD1. Germline assignment: CDR1 GTSNPN and CDR2 SVGIG (reference sequence). The CDR3 covers 14 residues. The J segment lost 4 bases and the V segment lost 4 bases, leaving 9 bases of the junction unmatched. CDR3 residues: CAWKGGQQGETQYF. The CDR3 DNA reads TGTGCCTGGAAAGGGGGACAGCAGGGAGAGACCCAGTACTTC.

The chain employs TRBV5-1 and TRBJ1-2, with 10 nucleotides matching TRBD1. The CDR3 is made up of 17 amino acids. V lost 0 bases and J lost 8; bases outside the gene matches: 13. Germline V gives CDR1 SGHRS, CDR2 YFSETQ. The CDR3 sequence is CASSLAGQGPTLRGYTF. DNA of the CDR3: TGCGCCAGCAGCTTGGCGGGACAGGGGCCTACTCTTCGAGGCTACACCTTC.

This sequence joins TRBV23-1 and TRBJ2-1, with 7 bases fitting TRBD2. TRBV23-1 is classed as an ORF, of uncertain function. J was trimmed by 5 bases and V by 2 bases; bases with no gene match: 15. CDR3 length: 18 residues. Written as DNA, the CDR3 is TGCGCCAGCAGTCAACCGAAGGGTGGGAGGGAGTTAGACAATGAGCAGTTCTTC. This codes for CASSQPKGGRELDNEQFF.

The rearrangement links TRBV28 to TRBJ2-2, with a weak D call TRBD1 (6 bases). Trimming took off 2 bases at V and 2 bases at J, with 12 bases between the two ends. The CDR3 consists of 16 residues. Per germline, CDR1 MDHEN and CDR2 SYDVKM. The CDR3 is CASSLRDTSNTGELFF. For the CDR3, the DNA is TGTGCCAGCAGTTTACGGGACACTTCAAACACCGGGGAGCTGTTTTTT.

This chain links TRBV29-1 with TRBJ2-4, with 12 bases matching TRBD2. With 4 bases clipped from V and 1 base from J, the junction kept 8 bases outside the gene matches. The CDR3 runs to 17 residues. In germline, CDR1 is SQVTM, CDR2 ANQGSEA. CDR3 nucleotides: TGCAGCGTTGGACTAGCGGGAGAGGGATCGGCCAAAAACATTCAGTACTTC. Translated, it gives CSVGLAGEGSAKNIQYF.

Points on this clone: Other DNA sequences within the sample encode an identical CDR3. This chain connects TRBV4-3 to TRBJ2-1; D is possibly TRBD2 (6 bases). Trimming took 0 bases from V and 2 from J, leaving 11 bases between them. In germline, CDR1 is LGHNA, CDR2 YSLEER. The CDR3 runs 16 residues. The CDR3 nucleotides read TGCGCCAGCAGCCAAGAGATTGCGGGACCCTACAATGAGCAGTTCTTC. Translated: CASSQEIAGPYNEQFF.

This chain uses TRBV5-6 with TRBJ2-6; TRBD2 agrees at 7 bases. Germline V lookup: CDR1 SGHDT, CDR2 YYEEEE. The CDR3 contains 18 residues. V gave up 0 bases and J gave up 4 bases; unmatched junction bases: 10. The CDR3 protein is CASSLEEWGGYGANVLTF. Written as DNA, the CDR3 is TGTGCCAGCAGCTTGGAGGAGTGGGGGGGTTACGGGGCCAACGTCCTGACTTTC.

This clone was found once. The chain uses TRBV10-3 and TRBJ2-1; 10 bases agree with TRBD2. V shed 5 bases and J 4 bases; nucleotides not matched to a gene: 8. The CDR3 length is 16 residues. Germline V lookup: CDR1 ENHRY, CDR2 SYGVKD. The CDR3 DNA sequence: TGTGCCATCAGTCCCACTCGGACTAGCGGTTACAATGAGCAGTTCTTC. Amino acid sequence: CAISPTRTSGYNEQFF.

V is TRBV2 and J is TRBJ2-7; D is perhaps TRBD2 (5 bases). Germline CDR1 is SNHLY and CDR2 is FYNNEI. The CDR3 totals 14 residues. The V end lost 7 bases, the J end lost 0 bases, and 13 bases lay between the germline ends. The CDR3 DNA follows: TGTGCCAGCACCCCTGGCGGGTCCTCCTACGAGCAGTACTTC. Amino acids: CASTPGGSSYEQYF. Full variable domain (remainder filled in from reference TRBV2 and TRBJ2-7): EPEVTQTPSHQVTQMGQEVILRCVPISNHLYFYWYRQILGQKVEFLVSFYNNEISEKSEIFDDQFSVERPDGSNFTLKIRSTKLEDSAMYFCASTPGGSSYEQYFGPGTRLTVT.

The chain links TRBV27 to TRBJ2-2; the match to TRBD2 covers 12 bases. The CDR3 covers 17 residues. The V segment lost 7 bases and the J segment 7 bases; nucleotides outside the gene matches: 13. Germline-derived CDR1 and CDR2 are MNHEY and SMNVEV (reference sequence). DNA for the CDR3: TGTGCCAGCACCTCACCGACTAGCGGGAGTAATTGCGGGGAGCTGTTTTTT. Translating gives CASTSPTSGSNCGELFF.

The chain employs TRBV29-1 and TRBJ2-1; 11 nucleotides line up with TRBD2. Trimming at V came to 4 bases and at J to 7 bases, leaving 3 bases not matched to a gene. The CDR3 is 13 residues long. Germline values: CDR1 SQVTM, CDR2 ANQGSEA. The CDR3 protein is CSVGLAGGNEQFF. CDR3 nucleotides: TGCAGCGTTGGGCTAGCGGGAGGAAATGAGCAGTTCTTC.

A note on this clone: The sample holds other DNA sequences that translate to the same CDR3. The chain is built from TRBV5-1 and TRBJ2-1; 10 bases are a match to TRBD2. Germline trimming cut 3 bases from V and 2 bases from J; bases unmatched to any gene: 5. Germline loops: CDR1 SGHRS, CDR2 YFSETQ. This CDR3 is built from 16 residues. The CDR3 here is CASSSGGLAAYNEQFF. The CDR3 nucleotides read TGCGCCAGCAGCTCGGGAGGACTAGCGGCCTACAATGAGCAGTTCTTC.

The chain uses TRBV4-1 and TRBJ2-7; 8 bases are a match to TRBD2. Germline V CDR1 and CDR2: MGHRA, YSYEKL. J lost 3 bases, V lost 0 bases, and 7 bases had no gene match. This CDR3 is 16 amino acids long. This chain's CDR3 is CASSQDLPSGSYEQYF. The CDR3 region has the DNA TGCGCCAGCAGCCAAGACCTACCCAGCGGGAGCTACGAGCAGTACTTC.